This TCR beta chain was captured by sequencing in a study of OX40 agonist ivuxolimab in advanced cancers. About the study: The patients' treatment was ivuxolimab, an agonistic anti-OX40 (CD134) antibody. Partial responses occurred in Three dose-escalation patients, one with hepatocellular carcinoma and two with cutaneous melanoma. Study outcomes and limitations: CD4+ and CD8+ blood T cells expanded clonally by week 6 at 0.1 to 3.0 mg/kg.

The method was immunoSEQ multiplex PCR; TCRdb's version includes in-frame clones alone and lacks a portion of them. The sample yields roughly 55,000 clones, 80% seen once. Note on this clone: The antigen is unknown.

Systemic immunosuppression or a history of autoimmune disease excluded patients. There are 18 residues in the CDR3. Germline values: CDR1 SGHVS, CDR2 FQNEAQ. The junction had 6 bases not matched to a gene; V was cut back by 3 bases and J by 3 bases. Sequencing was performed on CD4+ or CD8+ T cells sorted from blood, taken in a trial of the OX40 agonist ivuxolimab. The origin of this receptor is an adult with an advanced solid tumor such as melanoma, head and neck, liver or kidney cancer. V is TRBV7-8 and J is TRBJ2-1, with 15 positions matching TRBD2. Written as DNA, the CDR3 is TGTGCCAGCAGCTTGCCGGGACTAGCGGGAGGCGACTACAATGAGCAGTTCTTC. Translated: CASSLPGLAGGDYNEQFF.